This T cell receptor (beta chain) was sequenced for a study of regulatory T cells in long-lasting Graves disease. The authors built TCR beta libraries using iRepertoire HTBI primers and Arm-PCR of CDR3 regions. TCRdb itself ran the multiplex PCR reads through MiXCR, one entry per CDR3 protein. The data show 420,000 or so distinct CDR3 sequences, about a quarter seen once. Time point reported: persistent/refractory GD, antithyroid drugs over 5 years with positive TRAb. Extracted RNA from PBMCs served as the source of the TCR library. As collected, the peripheral blood samples measured nine milliliters each and went into EDTA tubes. General study points: There was favoring of TRBV28, TRBJ1-2 and TRBJ2-5 in persistent disease.

Per the germline V gene, CDR1 is MDHEN and CDR2 is SYDVKM. The V and J ends lost 6 bases and 0 bases respectively, with 5 bases between them. The CDR3 length is 13 residues. This clonotype was recorded many times. Antigen: not known. The receptor comes from a female donor with Graves disease. The chain couples TRBV28 to TRBJ2-2, with D hard to call. The sequences come from peripheral blood mononuclear cells (PBMCs), collected when the disease was refractory, from a patient treated with antithyroid drugs. The CDR3 DNA is TGTGCCAGCAGCGTTCCGAACACCGGGGAGCTGTTTTTT. Translated: CASSVPNTGELFF.